These T cell receptor beta chains were read from a single sample in a study of blood T cells in healthy people across ages. TCRdb ran MiXCR on the 5' RACE reads and lists one entry per CDR3 protein. The sample has about 1,800,000 distinct CDR3 sequences, roughly 27% seen once. Sequenced material: blood. These receptors were collected from a woman in her twenties or thirties in good health. CDR3s include the opening cysteine and the closing phenylalanine or tryptophan. A D gene is named only where the DNA matches it firmly. Size is omitted from some rows. Given values are once, few, many or a class for expanded clones.

v_gene	d_gene	j_gene	abundance	CDR3nt	CDR3aa
TRBV7-9	-	TRBJ1-3	-	TGTGCCACCAAGAACCACAACTCTGGAAACACCATATATTTT	CATKNHNSGNTIYF
TRBV28	-	TRBJ1-2	-	TGTGCCAGCACGGGGACACTCTTAGACTATGGCTACACCTTC	CASTGTLLDYGYTF
TRBV9	TRBD2	TRBJ2-1	-	TGTGCCAGCAGCGTAGCAGCGGGGTCCTACAATGAGCAGTTCTTC	CASSVAAGSYNEQFF
TRBV28	-	TRBJ2-5	many	TGTGCCAGCAGCCCTACAGGGCGCGCGTCAGAGACCCAGTACTTC	CASSPTGRASETQYF
TRBV6-7	TRBD2	TRBJ2-5	few	TGTGCCAGCAGTTACGTAGGGCTAGCGGATAAAGAAGAGACCCAGTACTTC	CASSYVGLADKEETQYF
TRBV9	TRBD1	TRBJ2-1	-	TGTGCCAGCGGGAGAATAGGGGGACAGGGATACAATGAGCAGTTCTTC	CASGRIGGQGYNEQFF
TRBV9	TRBD2	TRBJ2-1	-	TGTGCCAGCAGCTTTACGTTGACTAGCGGGGGGGCAAATGAGCAGTTCTTT	CASSFTLTSGGANEQFF
TRBV10-3	-	TRBJ2-3	-	TGTGCCATCAGTGAACGGGGCAAAGATACGCAGTATTTT	CAISERGKDTQYF
TRBV11-2	TRBD2	TRBJ2-1	-	TGTGCCAGCAGCCCTCGGACTAGCGGGGGGGCTAGGAATGAGCAGTTCTTC	CASSPRTSGGARNEQFF
TRBV20-1	-	TRBJ2-1	-	TGCAGTGCTAGGTCCCCTACGGGAAGTGAGCAGTTCTTC	CSARSPTGSEQFF
TRBV4-3	TRBD2	TRBJ2-7	-	TGCGCCAGCAGCCAAGAAAGAAGGCTAGCGGTCTACGAGCAGTACTTC	CASSQERRLAVYEQYF
TRBV7-9	-	TRBJ2-1	-	TGTGCCAGCAGCTTAGCGTCCACATACAATGAGCAGTTCTTC	CASSLASTYNEQFF
TRBV10-3	-	TRBJ2-5	-	TGTGCCATCAGGGATCCGGGGTCCTCAGGGACCCAGTACTTC	CAIRDPGSSGTQYF
TRBV6-4	TRBD1	TRBJ1-2	few	TGTGCCAGCAGTCCGGGACAGGCGGACTATGGCTACACCTTC	CASSPGQADYGYTF
TRBV5-1	-	TRBJ2-5	-	TGCGCCAGCAACGTTCGGGGAAAGGAGACCCAGTACTTC	CASNVRGKETQYF
TRBV4-1	-	TRBJ1-2	many	TGCGCCAGCAGCCAAGCATTGGGGGCAGGGAGCTATGGCTACACCTTC	CASSQALGAGSYGYTF
TRBV7-2	TRBD2	TRBJ2-3	few	TGTGCCAGCAGCTCGGGACTAGCGGGCTTTGGGACAGATACGCAGTATTTT	CASSSGLAGFGTDTQYF
TRBV18	TRBD1	TRBJ2-1	-	TGTGCCAGCGTCACAGGGGGTTCAAATGAGCAGTTCTTC	CASVTGGSNEQFF
TRBV29-1	-	TRBJ2-4	many	TGCAGCGTCGGCGTTTTATCAGGGTTCGACAAAAACATTCAGTACTTC	CSVGVLSGFDKNIQYF
TRBV6-1	-	TRBJ2-4	once	TGTGCCAGCATGGTGGACGTCATGAAGTTAAATGAGCAGTACTTC	CASMVDVMKLNEQYF
TRBV6-6	-	TRBJ2-5	-	TGTGCCAGCAGTTACCACCGTGAGACCCAAGAGACCCAGTACTTC	CASSYHRETQETQYF
TRBV6-4	-	TRBJ2-3	-	TGTGCCAGCAGTGACCTCCCCCGCACAGATACGCAGTATTTT	CASSDLPRTDTQYF
TRBV10-3	TRBD2	TRBJ2-7	-	TGTGCCATCAGTCCGAGCGGGAGAGACGGTGAGCAGTACTTC	CAISPSGRDGEQYF
TRBV5-1	TRBD2	TRBJ2-7	few	TGCGCCAGCAGCCGTAGCGGGAGTGAGTACGAGCAGTACTTC	CASSRSGSEYEQYF
TRBV4-3	-	TRBJ2-3	many	TGCGCCAGCAGCCAAGAACCAGCGGTAACCACAGATACGCAGTATTTT	CASSQEPAVTTDTQYF
TRBV20-1	TRBD2	TRBJ2-5	-	TGCAGTGCTACAGACCAGGGACTAGCGGCCCCCCAAGAGACCCAGTACTTC	CSATDQGLAAPQETQYF
TRBV10-3	TRBD2	TRBJ2-7	few	TGTGCCATCAGTGCGGGGGGTTCGCTCTACGAGCAGTACTTC	CAISAGGSLYEQYF
TRBV6-1	TRBD1	TRBJ1-2	few	TGTGCCAGCAGGCCGGGACAGGGTCCCTCTCGGCCGGGCTACACCTTC	CASRPGQGPSRPGYTF
TRBV24-1	-	TRBJ2-3	-	TGTGCCACCAGTGACCTTCCAGATACGCAGTATTTT	CATSDLPDTQYF
TRBV5-1	-	TRBJ2-7	few	TGCGCCAGCACCCTGGTGGGTGGCGAGCAGTACTTC	CASTLVGGEQYF
TRBV10-3	TRBD2	TRBJ2-7	many	TGTGCCATCAGTTCGGGACTAGCTTCCGAGCAGTACTTC	CAISSGLASEQYF
TRBV29-1	-	TRBJ2-1	-	TGCAGCGTTGAAGGGACCCTTGGGGACAATGAGCAGTTCTTC	CSVEGTLGDNEQFF
TRBV5-1	-	TRBJ1-2	-	TGCGCCAGCAGCTCTACGGTTTTGTGCGGTGGCTACACCTTC	CASSSTVLCGGYTF